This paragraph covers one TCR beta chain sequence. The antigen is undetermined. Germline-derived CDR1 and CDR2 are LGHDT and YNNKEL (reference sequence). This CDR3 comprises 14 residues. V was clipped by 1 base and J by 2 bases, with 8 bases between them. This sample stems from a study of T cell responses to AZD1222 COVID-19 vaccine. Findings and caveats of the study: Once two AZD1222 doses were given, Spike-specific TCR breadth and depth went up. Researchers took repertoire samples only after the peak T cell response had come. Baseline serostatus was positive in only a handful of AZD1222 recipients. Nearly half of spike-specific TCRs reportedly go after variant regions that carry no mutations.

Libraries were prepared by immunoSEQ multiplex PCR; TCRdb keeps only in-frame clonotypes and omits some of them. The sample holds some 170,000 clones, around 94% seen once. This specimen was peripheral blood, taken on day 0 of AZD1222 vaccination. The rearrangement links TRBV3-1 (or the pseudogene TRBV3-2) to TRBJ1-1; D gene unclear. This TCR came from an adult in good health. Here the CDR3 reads CASSQVVSNTEAFF. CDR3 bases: TGTGCCAGCAGCCAAGTTGTCAGTAACACTGAAGCTTTCTTT.